This T cell receptor beta chain is drawn from a study of blood T cells in healthy people across ages. Germline lookup yields CDR1 SGDLS and CDR2 YYNGEE. CDR3 length: 14 amino acids. Trimming cost V 4 bases and J 9 bases, with 17 bases left between them. PCR was performed a second time for about 7 to 12 cycles using a sample-barcoded 5' primer and a J-beta primer mix. In TCRdb, the 5' RACE reads were re-called with MiXCR into one record per CDR3 protein. The table has 900,000 to 950,000 distinct CDR3 sequences, under 35% seen once. Separately, the same data were catalogued under a study of T cells of mothers and their children. As that study records: The TCR beta CDR3 read count exceeded 8.5 million for each mother and was about 3 million for each child.

The sequencing sample was made of blood. J is TRBJ2-1 and V is TRBV9; D perhaps matches TRBD2 (5 bases). The receptor was isolated from a woman between 40 and 55 years old in good health. The CDR3 sequence is CASSPHWSGSEQFF. The CDR3 nucleotides read TGTGCCAGCAGCCCCCACTGGAGCGGCAGTGAGCAGTTCTTC.